The 26 T cell receptor beta chains presented below share a single source sample, sequenced in a study of blood T cell repertoires in COVID-19. Only in-frame clones appear in the TCRdb table, and some are missing; sequencing was by immunoSEQ multiplex PCR. The sample consists of about 220,000 clones, 88% of them appearing once. The sample was PBMCs or T cells enriched from blood (not recorded which). These receptor sequences come from a woman aged 40 to 50 with acute COVID-19.

The chain joins TRBV7-2 to TRBJ2-1; the match to TRBD2 covers 9 bases. This CDR3 has 17 residues. V was pared by 2 bases and J by 1 base, with 6 bases of the junction left unmatched. Germline CDR1 SGHTA, CDR2 FQGNSA. For the CDR3, the DNA is TGTGCCAGCAGCTTACTCGCGGGGGGGCTATCCTACAATGAGCAGTTCTTC. It specifies CASSLLAGGLSYNEQFF.

The gene calls are TRBV10-3 and TRBJ2-3, with D perhaps TRBD1 (6 bases). Germline V gene data show CDR1 as ENHRY and CDR2 as SYGVKD. CDR3 length: 15 residues. V shed 3 bases and J shed 3 bases, with 13 bases lying between them. CDR3 sequence reads: CAISDPSRGTDTQYF. The CDR3 DNA reads as TGTGCCATCAGTGATCCTAGCAGGGGAACAGATACGCAGTATTTT.

The CDR3 DNA follows: TGTGCCAGCTCATCCGGACTTCCCTGGGCTGGCTACACCTTC. Protein: CASSSGLPWAGYTF. The V and J genes are TRBV18 and TRBJ1-2; no definite D call. The CDR3 contains 14 residues. Germline V lookup: CDR1 KGHSH, CDR2 LQKENI. The V end lost 5 bases, the J end lost 7 bases, and 17 bases lay between the germline ends.

This chain uses TRBV30 with TRBJ1-3; D may be TRBD1 (6 bases). V was pared by 0 bases and J by 2 bases, with 11 bases between. Germline CDR1 reads GTSNPN; CDR2 reads SVGIG (reference sequence). The CDR3 extends over 15 amino acids. For the CDR3, the DNA is TGTGCCTGGAGTGTAAAGGGGGGGGCTGGAAACACCATATATTTT. Its protein product is CAWSVKGGAGNTIYF.

This chain joins TRBV5-1 and TRBJ2-1, with TRBD2 identical over 12 bases. This CDR3 contains 15 residues. The trim removed 0 bases at V and 8 bases at J, leaving 3 bases unmatched. Per the germline V gene, CDR1 is SGHRS and CDR2 is YFSETQ. The CDR3 DNA reads as TGCGCCAGCAGCTTGGGACTAGCGGGAGTCGATGAGCAGTTCTTC. This sequence encodes CASSLGLAGVDEQFF. Variable domain in full (rest from reference TRBV5-1 and TRBJ2-1): KAGVTQTPRYLIKTRGQQVTLSCSPISGHRSVSWYQQTPGQGLQFLFEYFSETQRNKGNFPGRFSGRQFSNSRSEMNVSTLELGDSALYLCASSLGLAGVDEQFFGPGTRLTVL.

The rearrangement links TRBV19 to TRBJ1-5; TRBD1 agrees at 10 bases. This CDR3 region has 17 residues. In germline, CDR1 is LNHDA, CDR2 SQIVND (reference sequence). V dropped 5 bases and J dropped 1; count of bases not matched to a gene: 8. CDR3 sequence (DNA): TGTGCCAGTAGTCTCCCGGACAGGGGGGTAAGCAATCAGCCCCAGCATTTT. It translates to CASSLPDRGVSNQPQHF.

This clone was detected only once. V usage is TRBV19 and J usage is TRBJ2-1; TRBD1 agrees at 8 bases. Per the germline V gene, CDR1 is LNHDA and CDR2 is SQIVND (reference sequence). This CDR3 spans 14 amino acids. Trimming cost V 5 bases and J 4 bases; bases outside gene matches: 4. The CDR3 region is CASSRRTGYNEQFF. CDR3 nucleotides: TGTGCCAGTAGTCGTCGGACAGGGTACAATGAGCAGTTCTTC.

V and J are TRBV19 and TRBJ2-7, with 7 bases matching TRBD2. CDR3 length: 14 residues. Germline V gene data show CDR1 as LNHDA and CDR2 as SQIVND (reference sequence). The V and J ends lost 6 bases and 2 bases, in that order; junction bases with no gene match: 7. CDR3 sequence: CASSEARGAYEQYF. CDR3 nucleotides: TGTGCCAGTAGCGAGGCCCGGGGGGCCTACGAGCAGTACTTC.

The chain joins TRBV5-6 to TRBJ2-7, with D perhaps matching TRBD1 (6 bases). Trimming shortened V by 0 bases and J by 2 bases, and 9 bases separated the two germline ends. CDR1 and CDR2 (germline): SGHDT, YYEEEE. The CDR3 has 14 amino acids. CDR3 sequence: CASSLAGDTYEQYF. CDR3 nucleotides: TGTGCCAGCAGCTTGGCAGGGGACACCTACGAGCAGTACTTC.

The chain has TRBV20-1 and TRBJ2-3; weak D call: TRBD2 (5 bases). The V gene's germline CDR1 is DFQATT and CDR2 SNEGSKA (reference sequence). CDR3 length: 11 residues. Trimming left V 6 bases short and J 6 bases short, with 10 bases between. Here the CDR3 DNA reads TGCAGTGCGGCCAGGAGGGATACGCAGTATTTT. Its translation is CSAARRDTQYF.

The V gene is TRBV9, the J gene TRBJ2-1; 9 nucleotides agree with TRBD2. The germline gives CDR1 SGDLS, CDR2 YYNGEE. This CDR3 contains 15 residues. V was clipped by 4 bases and J by 5 bases; unmatched bases: 7. CDR3 sequence (DNA): TGTGCCAGCAGCATTAGCGGGAGTGCAAACAATGAGCAGTTCTTC. Protein: CASSISGSANNEQFF. Looking up the rest from reference TRBV9 and TRBJ2-1 gives the full variable domain: DSGVTQTPKHLITATGQRVTLRCSPRSGDLSVYWYQQSLDQGLQFLIQYYNGEERAKGNILERFSAQQFPDLHSELNLSSLELGDSALYFCASSISGSANNEQFFGPGTRLTVL.

CDR3 DNA sequence: TGTGCCATCAAGCCGAGGGGACAGATAGACATCGGGGAGCTGTTTTTT. Translating it yields CAIKPRGQIDIGELFF. The chain joins TRBV10-3 to TRBJ2-2; 7 bases are a match to TRBD1. This CDR3 is built from 16 residues. Germline-derived CDR1 and CDR2 are ENHRY and SYGVKD. V shed 7 bases, J shed 7 bases, and the junction held 15 bases outside the gene matches.

CDR3 in amino acids: CAWSVGAGYTF. The CDR3 DNA reads as TGTGCCTGGAGTGTAGGGGCCGGCTACACCTTC. The chain combines TRBV30 with TRBJ1-2; D may be TRBD1 (5 bases). The V gene's germline CDR1 is GTSNPN and CDR2 SVGIG (reference sequence). The ends were cut back, 0 bases at V and 8 bases at J, with 7 bases in the middle. The CDR3 contains 11 residues.

The chain couples TRBV5-4 to TRBJ2-2, with 9 bases lining up with TRBD2. This CDR3 contains 15 residues. CDR1 and CDR2 (germline): SGHNT, YYREEE (reference sequence). The J segment lost 7 bases and the V segment lost 1 base, leaving 5 bases of the junction unmatched. The CDR3 reads CASSLTSGPGGELFF. The CDR3 region has the DNA TGTGCCAGCAGCTTGACTAGCGGGCCGGGCGGGGAGCTGTTTTTT.

This clone was seen only a few times. The chain is built from TRBV25-1 and TRBJ2-1, with D tentatively TRBD1 (5 bases). Trimming removed 4 bases at V and 6 bases at J, with 19 bases between. The CDR3 is 16 amino acids. The germline V gene has CDR1 MGHDK and CDR2 SYGVNS. CDR3 in amino acids: CASSANRLSQVNEQFF. CDR3 in DNA: TGTGCCAGCAGTGCAAACAGGTTATCTCAGGTCAATGAGCAGTTCTTC.

The chain links TRBV6-2 or TRBV6-3 to TRBJ2-2; perhaps TRBD2 as D (6 bases). This CDR3 contains 15 residues. V shed 6 bases and J shed 7 bases, with 18 bases lying between them. The V gene's germline CDR1 is MNHEY and CDR2 SVGEGT. CDR3 in amino acids: CASSPASVYRGELFF. Written as DNA, the CDR3 is TGTGCCAGCAGCCCGGCTAGCGTCTACCGCGGGGAGCTGTTTTTT.

This rearrangement joins TRBV7-2 to TRBJ2-7, with 11 nucleotides matching TRBD2. Germline V gives CDR1 SGHTA, CDR2 FQGNSA. The CDR3 sequence is 15 residues long. V shed 5 bases, J shed 5 bases, and the junction held 8 bases outside the gene matches. CDR3: CASSIQGLAADEQYV. For the CDR3, the DNA is TGTGCCAGCAGCATCCAGGGACTAGCGGCCGACGAGCAGTACGTC.

The rearrangement joins TRBV5-1 to TRBJ2-2; the match to TRBD2 covers 7 bases. V gave up 8 bases and J gave up 5 bases; unmatched junction bases: 9. Germline V gene lookup returns CDR1 SGHRS and CDR2 YFSETQ. The CDR3 is 14 residues long. Written as DNA, the CDR3 is TGCGCCAGTACCGACGGGGGGAATACCGGGGAGCTGTTTTTT. Protein sequence: CASTDGGNTGELFF.

This chain joins TRBV7-9 and TRBJ2-2; 8 nucleotides align to TRBD1. The V gene end was trimmed by 4 bases and the J gene end by 6 bases; junction bases not matched to a gene: 4. The CDR3 loop spans 14 amino acids. Germline-derived CDR1 and CDR2 are SEHNR and FQNEAQ (reference sequence). CDR3 sequence (DNA): TGTGCCAGCAGCTCTAGACAGGGGTCCGGGGAGCTGTTTTTT. Translating it yields CASSSRQGSGELFF.

The rearrangement uses TRBV5-1 and TRBJ2-3; 8 nucleotides agree with TRBD1. V shed 1 base, J shed 1 base, and the junction held 5 bases outside the gene matches. Germline V gene lookup returns CDR1 SGHRS and CDR2 YFSETQ. This CDR3 comprises 16 residues. CDR3 residues: CASSLPTTGGTDTQYF. CDR3 DNA: TGCGCCAGCAGCTTGCCAACGACAGGGGGCACAGATACGCAGTATTTT.

V is TRBV9 and J is TRBJ2-2; D unclear. There are 15 residues in the CDR3. Germline V lookup: CDR1 SGDLS, CDR2 YYNGEE. The germline V and J ends were trimmed by 0 bases and 1 base, with 7 bases remaining between them. In DNA form, the CDR3 reads TGTGCCAGCAGCGTAGAGGCTAGGAACACCGGGGAGCTGTTTTTT. This translates into CASSVEARNTGELFF.

The chain combines TRBV5-4 with TRBJ2-7; TRBD2 matches at 9 bases. The CDR3 loop spans 15 amino acids. Germline V CDR1 and CDR2: SGHNT, YYREEE (reference sequence). V lost 3 bases and J lost 1; bases outside the gene matches: 5. DNA of the CDR3: TGTGCCAGCAGCTCCCCGAGCGGGGGGTCCTACGAGCAGTACTTC. It yields the protein CASSSPSGGSYEQYF.

The chain uses TRBV15 and TRBJ1-1, with 7 positions matching TRBD1. The CDR3 contains 16 residues. The trim removed 1 base at V and 4 bases at J, leaving 9 bases unmatched. Germline values: CDR1 LNHNV, CDR2 YYDKDF (reference sequence). CDR3: CATSRVTGTGCTEAFF. The CDR3 nucleotides are TGTGCCACCAGCAGAGTGACAGGGACGGGTTGCACTGAAGCTTTCTTT.

The genes are TRBV24-1 and TRBJ2-3, with TRBD1 matching 10 bases. CDR1 and CDR2 (germline): KGHDR, SFDVKD. CDR3 length: 18 residues. V trimming: 3 bases; J trimming: 1 base; junction bases outside the gene matches: 9. The CDR3 bases are TGTGCCACCAGTGATCCCGGGACAGGGGTGGGGGGCACAGATACGCAGTATTTT. It translates to CATSDPGTGVGGTDTQYF.

CDR3 nucleotides: TGTGCCAGTAGGGTACAGGGGAGAGGGACCGGGGAGCTGTTTTTT. Protein product: CASRVQGRGTGELFF. The chain combines TRBV19 with TRBJ2-2; 7 nucleotides align to TRBD1. CDR3 length: 15 amino acids. The junction had 9 bases not matched to a gene; V was cut back by 6 bases and J by 5 bases. The germline gives CDR1 LNHDA, CDR2 SQIVND (reference sequence).

The CDR3 nucleotides read TGTGCCAGTAGTCATTTGGGGGGCAATGAGCAGTTCTTC. This gives the protein CASSHLGGNEQFF. The chain carries TRBV19 and TRBJ2-1, with D possibly TRBD2 on 6 matching bases. CDR3 length equals 13 residues. Trimming cost V 5 bases and J 6 bases, with 11 bases left between them. Germline V gene data show CDR1 as LNHDA and CDR2 as SQIVND (reference sequence).